The text below deals with one TCR beta chain. Losses at the gene ends were 3 bases for V and 2 bases for J; bases not matched to a gene: 17. CDR3 length: 20 residues. Looked up from germline, CDR1 is MRHNA and CDR2 is SNTAGT. This sample is part of a study of shared clonotypes between healthy human individuals. The assay ran at deep level. Profiling relied on immunoSEQ multiplex PCR, and the TCRdb table lists in-frame clones only, not all of them. The sample lists just over 2,000,000 clones; about 95% were seen once. The sample taken for sequencing was naive CD4+ T cells sorted from blood. This sample's subset: CD45RA+ positively selected. This TCR came from a man younger than 30 in good health. This sequence joins TRBV6-4 and TRBJ2-5; 11 bases fit TRBD1. DNA of the CDR3: TGTGCCAGCAGTGATTCCCCTTCCGGTCCGGGACAGGGGGATCAAGAGACCCAGTACTTC. Translating gives CASSDSPSGPGQGDQETQYF.